The 9 T cell receptor beta chains presented below share a single source sample, sequenced in a study of T cell repertoires in cytomegalovirus infection. TCRdb redid the calling of the reads with MiXCR, one entry per CDR3 protein. Seen here are approximately 630,000 distinct CDR3 sequences, roughly 26% observed once, and the top ten hold 6.5% to 10%. The sample taken for sequencing was CD8+ T cells from PBMCs. These receptors all stem from a human donor in good health (CMV status not recorded). Some clones in this sample may be carry-over from other donors' samples.

The sample holds a few counts of this clonotype. The rearrangement links TRBV4-1 to TRBJ1-1; D unclear. Trimming took off 0 bases at V and 4 bases at J, with 15 bases between the two ends. The CDR3 runs 16 residues. Germline V CDR1 and CDR2: MGHRA, YSYEKL. In DNA, the CDR3 is TGCGCCAGCAGCCAAGATGTAGGGAGTTTATCCACTGAAGCTTTCTTT. Translation: CASSQDVGSLSTEAFF.

This clonotype was seen at least ten times. The gene calls are TRBV6-6 and TRBJ2-5, with D possibly matching TRBD1 (5 bases). Trimming left V 5 bases short and J 1 base short, with 20 bases between. CDR1 is MNHNY, CDR2 SVGAGI, per germline (reference sequence). This CDR3 is 17 amino acids long. CDR3 DNA: TGTGCCAGCAGTGTACCCGCCGGAGACAGACTCCAAGAGACCCAGTACTTC. Its protein product is CASSVPAGDRLQETQYF.

This clonotype was seen at least ten times. The genes are TRBV7-6 and TRBJ2-5, with TRBD1 as a possible D gene (6 bases). The germline V gene has CDR1 SGHVS and CDR2 FNYEAQ. CDR3 length equals 16 residues. Trimming cost V 5 bases and J 2 bases, with 18 bases left between them. In DNA form, the CDR3 reads TGTGCCAGCAGCCTGCTGCCCTGGACAGATCAAGAGACCCAGTACTTC. Its protein is CASSLLPWTDQETQYF.

This chain uses TRBV15 with TRBJ1-6, with D uncertain. With 1 base removed from V and 7 bases from J, the gap between germline ends came to 11 bases. The CDR3 is 15 residues long. Looked up from germline, CDR1 is LNHNV and CDR2 is YYDKDF (reference sequence). The CDR3 here is CATSRVPGGNSPLHF. The CDR3, as DNA: TGTGCCACCAGCAGAGTCCCCGGAGGGAATTCACCCCTCCACTTT.

This clonotype was counted a few times. The chain has TRBV4-2 and TRBJ1-2, with TRBD1 identical over 9 bases. Trimming cost V 1 base and J 6 bases; bases outside gene matches: 6. Germline V gene data show CDR1 as LGHNA and CDR2 as YNFKEQ. CDR3 length equals 15 residues. CDR3 in amino acids: CASSQVRDRVHGYTF. CDR3 coding DNA: TGTGCCAGCAGCCAAGTTAGGGACAGGGTGCATGGCTACACCTTC.

This clonotype was detected a few times. The CDR3 DNA follows: TGTGCCAGCAGCCCAAGGACCCTAGCGGGGTTCTCTGGGGCCAACGTCCTGACTTTC. This gives the protein CASSPRTLAGFSGANVLTF. The J gene is TRBJ2-6, the V gene TRBV14; 9 nucleotides match TRBD2. This CDR3 region has 19 residues. J was trimmed by 0 bases and V by 4 bases; bases with no gene match: 10. Germline CDR1 and CDR2: SGHDN and FVKESK.

This clonotype was seen repeatedly, ten times or more. The chain recombines TRBV28 with TRBJ2-3, with D possibly matching TRBD1 (5 bases). Germline loops: CDR1 MDHEN, CDR2 SYDVKM. V lost 2 bases and J 4 bases, leaving 13 bases between the germline ends. This CDR3 spans 15 amino acids. In nucleotides, the CDR3 is TGTGCCAGCAGTTTAGTACGGGCCAGGGCAGATACGCAGTATTTT. It translates to CASSLVRARADTQYF. The whole variable domain, filled in from reference TRBV28 and TRBJ2-3, reads DVKVTQSSRYLVKRTGEKVFLECVQDMDHENMFWYRQDPGLGLRLIYFSYDVKMKEKGDIPEGYSVSREKKERFSLILESASTNQTSMYLCASSLVRARADTQYFGPGTRLTVL.

This clonotype was seen a handful of times. This rearrangement joins TRBV14 to TRBJ1-2; 11 nucleotides agree with TRBD1. Germline V gene data show CDR1 as SGHDN and CDR2 as FVKESK. The CDR3 has 15 residues. V lost 6 bases, J lost 6 bases, and 9 bases stayed unmatched. CDR3 residues: CASSRDRGLRNGYTF. The DNA for the CDR3 is TGTGCCAGCAGTCGGGACAGGGGGTTACGGAATGGCTACACCTTC.

This clonotype was seen repeatedly, ten times or more. The V call is TRBV6-5, the J call TRBJ2-1; TRBD2 matches 7 bases. Trimming at V came to 0 bases and at J to 4 bases, leaving 6 bases not matched to a gene. From germline, CDR1 is MNHEY and CDR2 SVGAGI. The CDR3 is 16 amino acids. The CDR3 protein is CASSYSMAGEYNEQFF. Here the CDR3 DNA reads TGTGCCAGCAGTTACTCGATGGCGGGGGAATACAATGAGCAGTTCTTC.